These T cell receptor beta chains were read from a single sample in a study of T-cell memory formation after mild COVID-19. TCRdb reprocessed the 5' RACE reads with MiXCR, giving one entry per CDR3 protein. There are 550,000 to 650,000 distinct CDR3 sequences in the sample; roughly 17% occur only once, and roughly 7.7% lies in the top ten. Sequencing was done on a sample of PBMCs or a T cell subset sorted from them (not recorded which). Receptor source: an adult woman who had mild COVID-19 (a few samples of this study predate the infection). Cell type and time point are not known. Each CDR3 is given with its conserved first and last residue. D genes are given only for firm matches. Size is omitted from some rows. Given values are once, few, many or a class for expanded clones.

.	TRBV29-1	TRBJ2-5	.	CSVAGSGFSGGSTQYF	TGCAGCGTTGCGGGCAGTGGGTTCTCTGGGGGATCGACCCAGTACTTC
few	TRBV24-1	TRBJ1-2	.	CATSETGLGYTF	TGTGCCACCAGTGAAACAGGGTTAGGCTACACCTTC
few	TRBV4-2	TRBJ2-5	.	CASSQVGEGRLQETQYF	TGTGCCAGCAGCCAAGTGGGCGAGGGGAGACTCCAAGAGACCCAGTACTTC
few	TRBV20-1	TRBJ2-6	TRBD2	CSAPGLGNVLTF	TGCAGTGCTCCGGGACTAGGCAACGTCCTGACTTTC
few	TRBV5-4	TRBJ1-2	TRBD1	CASSVTGATGGYTF	TGTGCCAGCAGCGTAACAGGGGCCACTGGGGGCTACACCTTC
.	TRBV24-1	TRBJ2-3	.	CATSEPGPITDTQYF	TGTGCCACCAGTGAACCGGGACCTATCACAGATACGCAGTATTTT
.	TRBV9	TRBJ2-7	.	CASSGGTTPLMQQYF	TGTGCCAGCAGCGGGGGGACGACCCCCCTCATGCAGCAGTACTTC
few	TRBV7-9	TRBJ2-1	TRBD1	CASSIGTGSSYNEQFF	TGTGCCAGCAGCATAGGGACAGGGAGCTCCTACAATGAGCAGTTCTTC
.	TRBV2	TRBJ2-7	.	CASRRRIYSYEQYF	TGTGCCAGCAGGCGCCGAATCTACTCCTACGAGCAGTACTTC
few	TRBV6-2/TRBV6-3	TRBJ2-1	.	CASRGDLFYNEQFF	TGTGCCAGCAGGGGGGACCTTTTTTACAATGAGCAGTTCTTC
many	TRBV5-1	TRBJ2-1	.	CASSIGDLSSYNEQFF	TGCGCCAGCAGCATCGGGGACTTGAGCTCCTACAATGAGCAGTTCTTC
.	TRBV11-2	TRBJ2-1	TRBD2	CASSVGTSGHDNEQFF	TGTGCCAGCAGCGTCGGGACTAGCGGCCATGACAATGAGCAGTTCTTC
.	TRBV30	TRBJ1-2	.	CAWSIGGAGNGYTF	TGTGCCTGGAGTATTGGGGGCGCAGGAAATGGCTACACCTTC
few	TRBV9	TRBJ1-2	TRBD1	CASSVSDRGGYGYTF	TGTGCCAGCAGCGTCTCGGACAGGGGAGGCTATGGCTACACCTTC
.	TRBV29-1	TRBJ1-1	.	CSVPGYGTEAFF	TGCAGCGTGCCAGGGTATGGGACTGAAGCTTTCTTT
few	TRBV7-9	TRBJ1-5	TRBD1	CASSYRGSQPQHF	TGTGCCAGCAGCTACAGGGGTTCCCAGCCCCAGCATTTT
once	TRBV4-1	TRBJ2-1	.	CASSQVRALNNEQFF	TGCGCCAGCAGCCAAGTCAGAGCGTTGAACAATGAGCAGTTCTTC
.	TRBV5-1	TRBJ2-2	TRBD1	CASSPGQYTGELFF	TGCGCCAGCAGCCCGGGACAGTACACCGGGGAGCTGTTTTTT
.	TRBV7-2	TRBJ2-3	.	CASSTKDTQYF	TGTGCCAGCAGCACAAAAGATACGCAGTATTTT
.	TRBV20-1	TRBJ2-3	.	CSARVVDKDTQYF	TGCAGTGCTAGAGTGGTCGATAAAGATACGCAGTATTTT
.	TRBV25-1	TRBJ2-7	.	CASSASPGLTYEQYF	TGTGCCAGCAGTGCTTCACCGGGACTTACCTACGAGCAGTACTTC